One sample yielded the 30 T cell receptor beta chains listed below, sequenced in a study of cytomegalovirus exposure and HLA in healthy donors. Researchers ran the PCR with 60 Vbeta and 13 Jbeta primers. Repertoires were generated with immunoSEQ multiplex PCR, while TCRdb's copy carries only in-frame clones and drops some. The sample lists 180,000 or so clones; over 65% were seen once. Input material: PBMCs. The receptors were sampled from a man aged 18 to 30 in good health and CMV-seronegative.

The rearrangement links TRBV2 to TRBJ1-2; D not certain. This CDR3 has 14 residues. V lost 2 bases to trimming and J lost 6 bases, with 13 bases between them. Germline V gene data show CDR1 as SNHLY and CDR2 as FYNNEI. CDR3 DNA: TGTGCCAGCAGTGAAATCGGCCAGGCCCATGGCTACACCTTC. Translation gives CASSEIGQAHGYTF. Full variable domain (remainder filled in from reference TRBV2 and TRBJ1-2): EPEVTQTPSHQVTQMGQEVILRCVPISNHLYFYWYRQILGQKVEFLVSFYNNEISEKSEIFDDQFSVERPDGSNFTLKIRSTKLEDSAMYFCASSEIGQAHGYTFGSGTRLTVV.

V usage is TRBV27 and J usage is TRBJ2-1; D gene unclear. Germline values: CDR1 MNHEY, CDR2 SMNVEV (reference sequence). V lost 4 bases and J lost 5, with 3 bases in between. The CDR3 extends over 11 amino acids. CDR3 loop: CASSWHNEQFF. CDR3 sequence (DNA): TGTGCCAGCAGTTGGCACAATGAGCAGTTCTTC.

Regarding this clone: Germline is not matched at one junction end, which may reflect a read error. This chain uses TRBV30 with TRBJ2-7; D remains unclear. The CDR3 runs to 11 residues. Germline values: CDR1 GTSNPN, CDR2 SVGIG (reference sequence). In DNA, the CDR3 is TGTGCCTGCCGCAGCGCCTACGAGCAGTGCTTC. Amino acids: CACRSAYEQCF.

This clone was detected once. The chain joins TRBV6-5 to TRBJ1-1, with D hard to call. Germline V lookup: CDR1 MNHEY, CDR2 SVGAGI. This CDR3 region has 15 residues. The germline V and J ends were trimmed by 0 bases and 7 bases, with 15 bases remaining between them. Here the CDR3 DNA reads TGTGCCAGCAGTTACTCGTCAGGTCAGGCTTTTGAAGCTTTCTTT. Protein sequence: CASSYSSGQAFEAFF.

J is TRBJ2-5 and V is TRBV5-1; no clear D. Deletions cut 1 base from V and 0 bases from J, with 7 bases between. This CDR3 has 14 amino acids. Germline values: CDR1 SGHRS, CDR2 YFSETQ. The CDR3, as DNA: TGCGCCAGCAGCTTGATGGAGTACCAAGAGACCCAGTACTTC. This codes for CASSLMEYQETQYF.

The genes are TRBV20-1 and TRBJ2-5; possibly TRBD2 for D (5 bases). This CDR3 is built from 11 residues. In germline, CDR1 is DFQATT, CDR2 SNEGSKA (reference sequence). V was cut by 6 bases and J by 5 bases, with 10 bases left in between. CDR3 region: CSASEEETQYF. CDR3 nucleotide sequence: TGCAGTGCGTCGGAGGAGGAGACCCAGTACTTC.

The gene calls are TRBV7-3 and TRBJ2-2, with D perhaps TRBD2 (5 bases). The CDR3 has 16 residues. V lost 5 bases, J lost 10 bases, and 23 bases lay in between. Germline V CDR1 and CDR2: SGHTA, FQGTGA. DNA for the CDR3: TGTGCCAGCAGCCCCCGTCCCGGGATAACACCGGAGGAGCTGTTTTTT. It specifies CASSPRPGITPEELFF.

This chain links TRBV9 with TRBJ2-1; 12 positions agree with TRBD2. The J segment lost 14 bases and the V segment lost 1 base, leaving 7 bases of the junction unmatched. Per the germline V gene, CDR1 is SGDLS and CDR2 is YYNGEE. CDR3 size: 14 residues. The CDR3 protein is CASSVRASGGAKFF. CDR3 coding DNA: TGTGCCAGCAGCGTAAGGGCTAGCGGGGGGGCGAAGTTCTTC.

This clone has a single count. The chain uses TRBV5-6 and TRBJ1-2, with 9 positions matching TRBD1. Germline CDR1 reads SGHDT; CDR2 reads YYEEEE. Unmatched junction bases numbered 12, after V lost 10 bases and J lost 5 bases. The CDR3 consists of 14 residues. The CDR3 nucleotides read TGTGCCGGCGGCACAGGGGGACAGGGATATGGCTACACCTTC. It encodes CAGGTGGQGYGYTF. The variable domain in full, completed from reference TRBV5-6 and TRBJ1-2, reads DAGVTQSPTHLIKTRGQQVTLRCSPKSGHDTVSWYQQALGQGPQFIFQYYEEEERQRGNFPDRFSGHQFPNYSSELNVNALLLGDSALYLCAGGTGGQGYGYTFGSGTRLTVV.

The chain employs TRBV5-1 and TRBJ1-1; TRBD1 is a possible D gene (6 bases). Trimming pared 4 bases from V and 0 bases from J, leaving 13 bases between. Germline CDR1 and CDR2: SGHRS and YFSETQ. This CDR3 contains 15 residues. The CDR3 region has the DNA TGCGCCAGCAGCCTTCCTGGACAGATGAACACTGAAGCTTTCTTT. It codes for CASSLPGQMNTEAFF.

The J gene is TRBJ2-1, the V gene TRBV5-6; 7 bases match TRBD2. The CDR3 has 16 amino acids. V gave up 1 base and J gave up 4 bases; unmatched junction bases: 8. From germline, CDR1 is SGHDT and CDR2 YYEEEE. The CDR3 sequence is CASSLFGAGDYNEQFF. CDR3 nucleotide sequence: TGTGCCAGCAGCTTGTTCGGCGCGGGGGATTACAATGAGCAGTTCTTC.

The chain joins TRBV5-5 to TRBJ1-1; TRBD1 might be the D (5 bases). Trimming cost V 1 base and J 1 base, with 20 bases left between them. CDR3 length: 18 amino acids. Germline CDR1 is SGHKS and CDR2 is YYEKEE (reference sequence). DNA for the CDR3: TGTGCCAGCAGCTTGATCCCGGGACTGGCGGGAGGGAACACTGAAGCTTTCTTT. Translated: CASSLIPGLAGGNTEAFF.

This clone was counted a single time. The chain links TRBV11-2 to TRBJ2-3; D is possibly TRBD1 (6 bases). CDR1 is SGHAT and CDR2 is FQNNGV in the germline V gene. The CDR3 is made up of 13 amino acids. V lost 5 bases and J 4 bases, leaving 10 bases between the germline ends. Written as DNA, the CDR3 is TGTGCCAGCAGCCAGGGGTTGGCAGATACGCAGTATTTT. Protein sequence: CASSQGLADTQYF.

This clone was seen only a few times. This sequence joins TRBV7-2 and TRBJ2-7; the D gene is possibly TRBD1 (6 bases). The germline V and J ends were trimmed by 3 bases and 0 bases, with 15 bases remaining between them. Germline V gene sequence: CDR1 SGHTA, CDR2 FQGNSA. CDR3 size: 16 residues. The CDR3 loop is CASSFFPRQVSYEQYF. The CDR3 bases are TGTGCCAGCAGCTTTTTCCCGAGACAGGTCTCCTACGAGCAGTACTTC. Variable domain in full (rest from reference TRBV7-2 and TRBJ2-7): GAGVSQSPSNKVTEKGKDVELRCDPISGHTALYWYRQSLGQGLEFLIYFQGNSAPDKSGLPSDRFSAERTGGSVSTLTIQRTQQEDSAVYLCASSFFPRQVSYEQYFGPGTRLTVT.

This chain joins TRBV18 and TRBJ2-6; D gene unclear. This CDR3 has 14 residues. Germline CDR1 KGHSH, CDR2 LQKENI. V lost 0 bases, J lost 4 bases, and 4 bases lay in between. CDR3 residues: CASSPPAGANVLTF. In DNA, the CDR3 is TGTGCCAGCTCACCACCAGCGGGGGCCAACGTCCTGACTTTC.

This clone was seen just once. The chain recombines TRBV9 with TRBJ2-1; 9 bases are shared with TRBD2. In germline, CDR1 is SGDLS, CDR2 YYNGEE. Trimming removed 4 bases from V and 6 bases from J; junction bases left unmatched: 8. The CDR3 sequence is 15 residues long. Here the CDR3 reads CASSRSGSPLNEQFF. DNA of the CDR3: TGTGCCAGCAGCCGTAGCGGGAGCCCCCTCAATGAGCAGTTCTTC.

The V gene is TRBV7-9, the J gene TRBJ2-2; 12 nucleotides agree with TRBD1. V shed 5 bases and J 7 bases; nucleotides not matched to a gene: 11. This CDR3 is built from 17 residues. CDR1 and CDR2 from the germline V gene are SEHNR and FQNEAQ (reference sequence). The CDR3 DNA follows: TGTGCCAGCAGCCCTCCCTGGGGGACAGGGGGCGGCGGGGAGCTGTTTTTT. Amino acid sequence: CASSPPWGTGGGGELFF.

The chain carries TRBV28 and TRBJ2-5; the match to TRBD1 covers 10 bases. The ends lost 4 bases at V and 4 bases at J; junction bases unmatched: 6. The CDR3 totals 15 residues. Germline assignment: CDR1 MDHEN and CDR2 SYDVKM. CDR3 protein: CASSSTGGAPETQYF. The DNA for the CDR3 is TGTGCCAGCAGTTCGACAGGGGGCGCCCCAGAGACCCAGTACTTC.

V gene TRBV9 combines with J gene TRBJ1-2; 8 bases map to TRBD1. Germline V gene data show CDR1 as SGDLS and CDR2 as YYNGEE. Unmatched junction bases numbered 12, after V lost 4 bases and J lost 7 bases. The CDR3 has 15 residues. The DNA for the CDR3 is TGTGCCAGCAGCCCCCGAACAGGGACAGGAGCTGGCTACACCTTC. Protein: CASSPRTGTGAGYTF.

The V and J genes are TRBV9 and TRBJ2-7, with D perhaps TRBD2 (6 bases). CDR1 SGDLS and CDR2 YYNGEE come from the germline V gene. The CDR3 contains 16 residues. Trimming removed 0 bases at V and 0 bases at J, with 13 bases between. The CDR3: CASSVDIAVSSYEQYF. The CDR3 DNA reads TGTGCCAGCAGCGTAGACATAGCGGTTAGCTCCTACGAGCAGTACTTC.

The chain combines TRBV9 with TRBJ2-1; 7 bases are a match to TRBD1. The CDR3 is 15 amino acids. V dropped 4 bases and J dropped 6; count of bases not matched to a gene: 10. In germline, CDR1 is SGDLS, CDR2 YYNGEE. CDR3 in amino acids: CASSTRDSVINEQFF. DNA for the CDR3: TGTGCCAGCAGCACCCGGGACAGCGTGATCAATGAGCAGTTCTTC. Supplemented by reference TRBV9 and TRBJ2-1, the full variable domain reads DSGVTQTPKHLITATGQRVTLRCSPRSGDLSVYWYQQSLDQGLQFLIQYYNGEERAKGNILERFSAQQFPDLHSELNLSSLELGDSALYFCASSTRDSVINEQFFGPGTRLTVL.

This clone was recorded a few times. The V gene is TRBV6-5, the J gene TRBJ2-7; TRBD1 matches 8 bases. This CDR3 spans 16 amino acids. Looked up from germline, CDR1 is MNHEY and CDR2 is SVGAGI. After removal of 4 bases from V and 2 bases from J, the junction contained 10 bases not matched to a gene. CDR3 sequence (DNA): TGTGCCAGCAGTTTTACCGGACAGGGATGGGCCTACGAGCAGTACTTC. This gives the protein CASSFTGQGWAYEQYF.

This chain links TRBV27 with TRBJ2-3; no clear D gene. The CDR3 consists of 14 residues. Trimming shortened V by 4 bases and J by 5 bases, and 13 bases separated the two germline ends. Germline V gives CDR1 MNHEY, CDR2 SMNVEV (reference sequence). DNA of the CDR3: TGTGCCAGCAGTTCTCCTAATTCCCTAGATACGCAGTATTTT. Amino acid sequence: CASSSPNSLDTQYF.

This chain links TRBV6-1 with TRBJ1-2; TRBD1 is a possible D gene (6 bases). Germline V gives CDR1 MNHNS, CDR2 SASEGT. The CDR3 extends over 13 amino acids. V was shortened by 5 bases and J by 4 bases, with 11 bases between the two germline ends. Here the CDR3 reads CASSLDSPYGYTF. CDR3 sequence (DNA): TGTGCCAGCAGTTTGGACAGTCCCTATGGCTACACCTTC.

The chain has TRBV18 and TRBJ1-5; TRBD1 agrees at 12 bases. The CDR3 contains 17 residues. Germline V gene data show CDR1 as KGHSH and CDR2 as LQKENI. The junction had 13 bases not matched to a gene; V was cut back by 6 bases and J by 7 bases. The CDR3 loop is CASSVTGTGGPGQPQHF. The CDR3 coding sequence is TGTGCCAGCTCGGTGACGGGGACAGGGGGCCCAGGGCAGCCCCAGCATTTT.

The chain's CDR3 is CASTLQGAGQPQHF. The CDR3 region has the DNA TGTGCCAGTACCCTCCAGGGGGCCGGGCAGCCCCAGCATTTT. The chain carries TRBV19 and TRBJ1-5; 8 bases fit TRBD1. The CDR3 is 14 amino acids. CDR1 is LNHDA and CDR2 is SQIVND in the germline V gene (reference sequence). After removal of 7 bases from V and 7 bases from J, the junction contained 9 bases not matched to a gene.

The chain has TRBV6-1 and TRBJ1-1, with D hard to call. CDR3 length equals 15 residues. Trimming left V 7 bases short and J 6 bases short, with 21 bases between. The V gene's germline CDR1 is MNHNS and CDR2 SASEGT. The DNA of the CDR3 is TGTGCCAGCAAAACGAGGGAGGGTATGGATCCTGAAGCTTTCTTT. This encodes CASKTREGMDPEAFF.

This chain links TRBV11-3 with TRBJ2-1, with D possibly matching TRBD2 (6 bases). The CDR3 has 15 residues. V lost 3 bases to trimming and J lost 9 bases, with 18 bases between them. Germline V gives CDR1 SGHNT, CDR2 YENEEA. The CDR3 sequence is CASSFSGVFPIEQFF. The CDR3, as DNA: TGTGCCAGCAGCTTTTCGGGGGTCTTCCCTATTGAGCAGTTCTTC.

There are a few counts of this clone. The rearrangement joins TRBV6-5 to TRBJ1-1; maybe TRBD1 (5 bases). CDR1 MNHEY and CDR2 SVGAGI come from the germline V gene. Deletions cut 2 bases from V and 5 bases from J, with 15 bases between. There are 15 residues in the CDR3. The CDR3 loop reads CASSYGSAQGTEAFF. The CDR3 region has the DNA TGTGCCAGCAGTTACGGCTCAGCCCAGGGAACTGAAGCTTTCTTT.

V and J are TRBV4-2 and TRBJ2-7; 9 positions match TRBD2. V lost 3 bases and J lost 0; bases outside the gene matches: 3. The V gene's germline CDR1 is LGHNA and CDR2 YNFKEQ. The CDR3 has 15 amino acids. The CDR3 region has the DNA TGTGCCAGCAGCCATTCAGCGGGGGGCTCCTACGAGCAGTACTTC. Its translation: CASSHSAGGSYEQYF.